This T cell receptor (beta chain) was recorded in a study of CD8 T cells in ankylosing spondylitis. Study results and limitations: Reactive arthritis synovial fluid and blood previously showed some of these motif variants. CD8+ cells made up the disease-linked clones, which were relatively rare in peripheral blood. Clones tied to disease were said to be significantly enriched in matched ankylosing spondylitis synovial fluid. A TCR beta motif of several highly homologous variants appeared characteristic of ankylosing spondylitis blood.

This CDR3 spans 13 amino acids. Germline-derived CDR1 and CDR2 are LGHNA and YNFKEQ. V was trimmed by 4 bases and J by 7 bases, leaving 10 bases between them. Via MiXCR, TCRdb re-called the 5' RACE reads, giving one row per CDR3 protein. The table shows 700,000 or so distinct CDR3 sequences, with 15% to 20% occurring only once. This clonotype has just a few counts. Its target is unknown. The specimen sequenced was blood, either unsorted or a sorted T cell fraction (not recorded which). This TCR derives from a male donor with ankylosing spondylitis. The J gene is TRBJ1-4, the V gene TRBV4-2; D uncertain. The chain's CDR3 is CASSRERGEKLFF. CDR3 nucleotides: TGTGCCAGCAGCCGGGAACGGGGTGAAAAACTGTTTTTT.